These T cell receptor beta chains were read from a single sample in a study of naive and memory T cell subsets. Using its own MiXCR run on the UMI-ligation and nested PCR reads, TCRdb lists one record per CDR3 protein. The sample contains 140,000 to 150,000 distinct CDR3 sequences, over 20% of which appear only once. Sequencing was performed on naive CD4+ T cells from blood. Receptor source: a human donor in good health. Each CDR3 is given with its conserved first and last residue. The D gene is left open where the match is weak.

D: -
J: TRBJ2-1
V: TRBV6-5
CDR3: CASSYGPALISYNEQFF

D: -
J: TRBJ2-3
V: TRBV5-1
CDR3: CASEGLGRWYF

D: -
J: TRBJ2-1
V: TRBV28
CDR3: CASTVTSRNEQFF

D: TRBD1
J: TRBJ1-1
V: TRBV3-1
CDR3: CASSPKQGARGEAFF

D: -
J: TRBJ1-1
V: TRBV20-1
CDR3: CSAGRVWGGTEAFF

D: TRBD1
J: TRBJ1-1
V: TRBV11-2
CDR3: CASSITGGGTEAFF

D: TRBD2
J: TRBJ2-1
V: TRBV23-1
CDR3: CASSRPREGLFNEQFF

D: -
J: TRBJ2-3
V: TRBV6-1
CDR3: CASSQKGGLPTQYF

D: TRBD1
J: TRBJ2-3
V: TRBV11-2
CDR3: CASSYRGDTQYF

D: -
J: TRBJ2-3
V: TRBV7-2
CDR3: CASSLWGRQASAQDTQYF

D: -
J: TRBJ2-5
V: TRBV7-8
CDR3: CASSFTGGGRGETQYF

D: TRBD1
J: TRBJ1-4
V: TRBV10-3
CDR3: CAISEQGSGEKLFF

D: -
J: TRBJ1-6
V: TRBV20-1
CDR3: CSAPEKSSYNSPLHF

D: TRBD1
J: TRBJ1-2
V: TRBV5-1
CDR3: CASSLEGQDGYTF

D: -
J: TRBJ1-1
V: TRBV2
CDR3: CASSEALTALGTEAFF

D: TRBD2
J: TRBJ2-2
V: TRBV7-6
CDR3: CASSLAVGTSGLNTGELFF

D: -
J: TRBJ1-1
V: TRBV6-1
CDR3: CASILGVLGTEAFF

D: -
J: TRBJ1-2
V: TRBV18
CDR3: CASSPGQRPNYGYTF

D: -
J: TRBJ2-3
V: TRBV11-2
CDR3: CASSLGHLTDTQYF

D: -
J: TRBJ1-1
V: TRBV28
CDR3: CASRGMGGGYTEAFF

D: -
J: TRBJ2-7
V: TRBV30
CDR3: CAWSTLGYEQYF

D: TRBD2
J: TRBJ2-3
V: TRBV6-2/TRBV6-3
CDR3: CASSYSKRGTDTQYF

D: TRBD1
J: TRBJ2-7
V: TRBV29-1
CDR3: CSVGTAYEQYF

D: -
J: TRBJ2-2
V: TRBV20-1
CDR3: CSARDPPTGELFF

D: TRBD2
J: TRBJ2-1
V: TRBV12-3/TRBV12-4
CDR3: CASSFREGPNF

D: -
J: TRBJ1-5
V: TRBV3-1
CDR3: CASSQAQGGNQPQHF

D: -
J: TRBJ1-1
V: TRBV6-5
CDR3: CASQGFGTEAFF

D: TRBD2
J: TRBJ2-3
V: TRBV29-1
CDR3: CSAAGTSGRIVDTQYF

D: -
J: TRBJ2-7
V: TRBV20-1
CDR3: CSAPRGLRDEQYF

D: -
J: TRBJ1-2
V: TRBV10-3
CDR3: CAISEAQTPGGYTF

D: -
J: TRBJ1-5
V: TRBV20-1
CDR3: CSARDPGAQPQHF

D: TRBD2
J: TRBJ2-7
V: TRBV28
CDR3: CASSSGLAGVYEQYF

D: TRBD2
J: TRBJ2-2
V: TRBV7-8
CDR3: CASSLVGTSGTRTGELFF

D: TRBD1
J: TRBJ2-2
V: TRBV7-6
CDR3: CASSSGTGFTGELFF

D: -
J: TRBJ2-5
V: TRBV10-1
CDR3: CASSESPKSDGETQYF

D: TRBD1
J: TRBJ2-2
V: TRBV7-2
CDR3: CASSLPTGIPGELFF

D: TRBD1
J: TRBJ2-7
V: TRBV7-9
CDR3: CASSLEGASEQYF

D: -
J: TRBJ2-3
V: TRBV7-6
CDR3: CASSLGSATSTDTQYF

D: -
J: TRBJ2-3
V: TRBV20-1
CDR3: CSANGHKTFPSTDTQYF

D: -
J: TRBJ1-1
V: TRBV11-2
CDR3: CASSLERGPNTEAFF

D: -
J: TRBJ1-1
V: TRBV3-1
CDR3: CASSQTPTGSRGEAFF

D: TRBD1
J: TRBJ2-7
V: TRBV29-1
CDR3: CSASLPGQGAYEQYF

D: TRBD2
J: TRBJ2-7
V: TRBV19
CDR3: CASSKLAGVYEQYF

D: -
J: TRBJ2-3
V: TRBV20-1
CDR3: CSARFPDTQYF

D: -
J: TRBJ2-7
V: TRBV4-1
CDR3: CASSQTRTVHEQYF

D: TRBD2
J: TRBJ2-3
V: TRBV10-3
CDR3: CAISVLAGEGTDTQYF

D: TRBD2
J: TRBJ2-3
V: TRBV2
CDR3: CAIPRGLAADTQYF

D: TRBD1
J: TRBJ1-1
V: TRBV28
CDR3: CASSLPTGTGGTEAFF

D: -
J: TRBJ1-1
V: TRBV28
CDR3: CASSSPGRLTEAFF

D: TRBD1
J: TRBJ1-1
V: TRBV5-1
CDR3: CASSLGTGLGSEAFF

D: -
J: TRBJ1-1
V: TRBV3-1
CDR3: CASSRSHKNTEAFF

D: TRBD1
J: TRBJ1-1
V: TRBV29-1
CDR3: CSTEQGSNTEAFF